Presented here are 29 T cell receptor beta chains from one specimen sequenced in a study of cytomegalovirus exposure and HLA in healthy donors. Both 60 Vbeta primers and 13 Jbeta primers went into the PCR. Some clones are missing from TCRdb's copy, which holds only in-frame ones; the method was immunoSEQ multiplex PCR. The table lists 120,000 or so clones, 83% of them singletons, with 3.6% in the top ten. Source material: PBMCs. These receptors all come from a woman between 35 and 50 years old in good health and CMV-seropositive.

This sequence joins TRBV18 and TRBJ1-3; TRBD1 agrees at 7 bases. Germline CDR1 is KGHSH and CDR2 is LQKENI. V was pared by 4 bases and J by 0 bases, with 3 bases of the junction left unmatched. The CDR3 sequence is 15 residues long. The CDR3 nucleotides are TGTGCCAGCTCACGAACAGGGGTCTCTGGAAACACCATATATTTT. Translated: CASSRTGVSGNTIYF.

This clone was observed a few times. Sequence at one end of the junction differs from germline and may be a read error. This chain uses TRBV6-1 with TRBJ2-7; 7 positions agree with TRBD1. The germline CDR1 and CDR2 sequences are MNHNS and SASEGT. This CDR3 spans 14 amino acids. The CDR3 loop reads CASSEDRVPYEQYF. The CDR3 bases are TGTGCCAGCAGCGAAGACAGGGTTCCCTACGAGCAGTACTTC.

The gene calls are TRBV19 and TRBJ2-1; tentative D call: TRBD1 (7 bases). Germline assignment: CDR1 LNHDA and CDR2 SQIVND (reference sequence). V gave up 8 bases and J gave up 10 bases, with 12 bases separating them. The CDR3 has 11 residues. CDR3 protein: CASLSGGEQFF. In DNA form, the CDR3 reads TGTGCCAGTTTGTCAGGGGGGGAGCAGTTCTTC.

This clone was observed a few times. This chain links TRBV7-2 with TRBJ2-7; a possible D gene is TRBD2 (6 bases). The CDR3 runs to 14 residues. V shed 5 bases and J shed 5 bases, with 16 bases lying between them. Germline V gene data show CDR1 as SGHTA and CDR2 as FQGNSA. CDR3: CASSPQTRVHEQYF. DNA of the CDR3: TGTGCCAGCAGCCCCCAGACTAGGGTCCACGAGCAGTACTTC.

The chain recombines TRBV6-6 with TRBJ2-2, with TRBD2 matching over 10 bases. From germline, CDR1 is MNHNY and CDR2 SVGAGI (reference sequence). V shed 11 bases, J shed 6 bases, and the junction held 15 bases outside the gene matches. The CDR3 loop spans 16 amino acids. Here the CDR3 DNA reads TGTGCCGTCCAGGATCATAGCGGGAGGTCGGCCGGGGAGCTGTTTTTT. Translated: CAVQDHSGRSAGELFF.

This chain uses TRBV14 with TRBJ2-3; 9 bases are shared with TRBD2. CDR1 and CDR2 (germline): SGHDN, FVKESK. V lost 4 bases, J lost 4 bases, and 9 bases stayed unmatched. This CDR3 region has 16 residues. For the CDR3, the DNA is TGTGCCAGCAGCCCGGGGCTTAGCGGGAGCGCAGATACGCAGTATTTT. Amino acids: CASSPGLSGSADTQYF.

The CDR3: CSVEDEDSPYEQYF. The CDR3 region has the DNA TGCAGCGTTGAAGATGAGGACAGCCCCTACGAGCAGTACTTC. This chain uses TRBV29-1 with TRBJ2-7; tentative D call: TRBD1 (6 bases). The germline V gene has CDR1 SQVTM and CDR2 ANQGSEA. V lost 0 bases to trimming and J lost 2 bases, with 11 bases between them. This CDR3 comprises 14 residues.

V is TRBV5-1 and J is TRBJ2-5; TRBD1 matches at 7 bases. V dropped 0 bases and J dropped 5; count of bases not matched to a gene: 4. Germline values: CDR1 SGHRS, CDR2 YFSETQ. The CDR3 length is 14 residues. Here the CDR3 reads CASSLEGGGETQYF. The CDR3 nucleotides read TGCGCCAGCAGCTTGGAAGGGGGCGGTGAGACCCAGTACTTC.

The chain has TRBV18 and TRBJ2-5, with 7 bases identical to TRBD2. J gave up 5 bases and V 2 bases, and 11 bases lay outside the gene matches. Germline CDR1 reads KGHSH; CDR2 reads LQKENI. The CDR3 spans 16 residues. This CDR3 is CASSPRGPGGSETQYF. The DNA of the CDR3 is TGTGCCAGCTCACCAAGGGGTCCGGGCGGGAGTGAGACCCAGTACTTC. The variable domain in full, with the rest retrieved from reference TRBV18 and TRBJ2-5, is NAGVMQNPRHLVRRRGQEARLRCSPMKGHSHVYWYRQLPEEGLKFMVYLQKENIIDESGMPKERFSAEFPKEGPSILRIQQVVRGDSAAYFCASSPRGPGGSETQYFGPGTRLLVL.

This rearrangement joins TRBV7-9 to TRBJ2-3; 9 bases match TRBD1. The germline V gene encodes CDR1 SEHNR and CDR2 FQNEAQ (reference sequence). V dropped 5 bases and J dropped 6; count of bases not matched to a gene: 9. The CDR3 covers 15 residues. CDR3 loop: CASSPGADRGDTQYF. In DNA form, the CDR3 reads TGTGCCAGCAGCCCCGGCGCGGACAGGGGTGATACGCAGTATTTT.

This clone showed up just once. The V and J genes are TRBV28 and TRBJ2-3; 15 bases agree with TRBD2. CDR1 MDHEN and CDR2 SYDVKM come from the germline V gene. V gave up 1 base and J gave up 6 bases; unmatched junction bases: 5. The CDR3 contains 17 residues. CDR3 sequence: CASSLSGLAGGRDTQYF. CDR3 sequence (DNA): TGTGCCAGCAGTTTATCAGGACTAGCGGGAGGGCGGGATACGCAGTATTTT.

The chain combines TRBV7-3 with TRBJ2-1; 11 positions match TRBD2. V trimming: 5 bases; J trimming: 8 bases; junction bases outside the gene matches: 11. The CDR3 totals 16 residues. Germline CDR1 SGHTA, CDR2 FQGTGA. CDR3 nucleotides: TGTGCCAGCAGCCCCCGGCTAGCGGGAGGCGGTGATGAGCAGTTCTTC. Its protein is CASSPRLAGGGDEQFF. Based on the CDR3 plus reference TRBV7-3 and TRBJ2-1, the full variable domain is GAGVSQTPSNKVTEKGKYVELRCDPISGHTALYWYRQSLGQGPEFLIYFQGTGAADDSGLPNDRFFAVRPEGSVSTLKIQRTERGDSAVYLCASSPRLAGGGDEQFFGPGTRLTVL.

V gene TRBV6-6 combines with J gene TRBJ2-5, with 7 bases lining up with TRBD2. This CDR3 comprises 15 residues. Germline V gene data show CDR1 as MNHNY and CDR2 as SVGAGI (reference sequence). Trimming removed 6 bases from V and 5 bases from J; junction bases left unmatched: 12. CDR3 nucleotide sequence: TGTGCCAGCAGCCCCGGGGAGGGGTTTCAGGAGACCCAGTACTTC. It codes for CASSPGEGFQETQYF.

The chain couples TRBV19 to TRBJ2-7; 7 bases are shared with TRBD1. CDR1 is LNHDA and CDR2 is SQIVND in the germline V gene (reference sequence). CDR3 size: 14 residues. J gave up 7 bases and V 3 bases, and 9 bases lay outside the gene matches. CDR3 coding DNA: TGTGCCAGTAGTATTAGGACAGGCTCGCGGGAGCAGTACTTC. Its translation is CASSIRTGSREQYF.

The chain links TRBV9 to TRBJ2-5; TRBD2 matches 9 bases. The CDR3 is made up of 16 amino acids. The junction had 10 bases not matched to a gene; V was cut back by 4 bases and J by 3 bases. From germline, CDR1 is SGDLS and CDR2 YYNGEE. Here the CDR3 DNA reads TGTGCCAGCAGCTCCGGGTCGCGGGGGGGAGAAGAGACCCAGTACTTC. This encodes CASSSGSRGGEETQYF.

The table lists this clone with a few counts. J is TRBJ2-1 and V is TRBV20-1, with D perhaps TRBD2 (6 bases). Deletions cut 4 bases from V and 12 bases from J, with 13 bases between. CDR3 length equals 11 residues. CDR1 DFQATT and CDR2 SNEGSKA come from the germline V gene (reference sequence). Here the CDR3 DNA reads TGCAGTGCTAAATCCCGGGACTGGCAGTTCTTC. It specifies CSAKSRDWQFF.

The V call is TRBV25-1, the J call TRBJ2-7, with D tentatively TRBD2 (5 bases). Trimming took 4 bases from V and 4 from J, leaving 8 bases between them. There are 12 residues in the CDR3. CDR1 MGHDK and CDR2 SYGVNS come from the germline V gene. The CDR3 DNA is TGTGCCAGCAGTGCAAGCGGATACGAGCAGTACTTC. It encodes CASSASGYEQYF.

The chain is built from TRBV14 and TRBJ2-5; D remains unclear. The last part of the DNA fits TRBJ2-7 better; the J call may be wrong. This CDR3 has 13 amino acids. Germline CDR1 SGHDN, CDR2 FVKESK. CDR3 loop: CASSQGLLYEQYF. The CDR3 nucleotides read TGTGCCAGCAGCCAAGGTTTACTTTACGAGCAGTACTTC.

V is TRBV28 and J is TRBJ1-4, with D possibly matching TRBD1 (6 bases). Germline V gives CDR1 MDHEN, CDR2 SYDVKM. V lost 1 base, J lost 7 bases, and 10 bases lay in between. The CDR3 is made up of 14 amino acids. CDR3 loop: CASSLSDSIEKLFF. The CDR3 coding sequence is TGTGCCAGCAGTTTATCGGACAGCATTGAAAAACTGTTTTTT.

The rearrangement uses TRBV7-6 and TRBJ2-7, with 10 nucleotides matching TRBD1. The CDR3 extends over 14 amino acids. Germline-derived CDR1 and CDR2 are SGHVS and FNYEAQ. V lost 1 base to trimming and J lost 7 bases; unmatched junction nucleotides: 4. CDR3 amino acids: CASSLGQGAGEQYF. The CDR3 nucleotides read TGTGCCAGCAGCTTAGGACAGGGGGCGGGGGAGCAGTACTTC.

This clone has only a few counts. Written as DNA, the CDR3 is TGTGCCAGCAGCTTAAGGTTAGCGTTGACCTACAATGAGCAGTTCTTC. It is translated as CASSLRLALTYNEQFF. The chain employs TRBV13 and TRBJ2-1; D is perhaps TRBD2 (5 bases). Per germline, CDR1 PRHDT and CDR2 FYEKMQ (reference sequence). The CDR3 is made up of 16 amino acids. V was pared by 2 bases and J by 2 bases, with 13 bases between.

V gene TRBV7-6 combines with J gene TRBJ2-5; D unclear. V shed 0 bases and J shed 3 bases, with 8 bases lying between them. The CDR3 consists of 14 residues. CDR1 and CDR2 from the germline V gene are SGHVS and FNYEAQ. The CDR3 DNA follows: TGTGCCAGCAGCTTAGCCGAACTGGAAGAGACCCAGTACTTC. Translating it yields CASSLAELEETQYF.

The chain is built from TRBV9 and TRBJ2-2; a possible D gene is TRBD2 (5 bases). The germline V gene has CDR1 SGDLS and CDR2 YYNGEE. The V and J ends lost 3 bases and 5 bases respectively, with 14 bases between them. The CDR3 totals 15 residues. CDR3 loop: CASSGGGSDTGELFF. In DNA, the CDR3 is TGTGCCAGCAGCGGCGGTGGGAGTGATACCGGGGAGCTGTTTTTT.

The gene calls are TRBV11-2 and TRBJ2-2; TRBD2 might be the D (5 bases). The CDR3 is 17 amino acids. CDR1 and CDR2 (germline): SGHAT, FQNNGV. Trimming left V 1 base short and J 1 base short, with 13 bases between. The CDR3 nucleotides read TGTGCCAGCAGCTTAGGAGCGGCACTCTTGAACACCGGGGAGCTGTTTTTT. Residues: CASSLGAALLNTGELFF.

The gene calls are TRBV6-4 and TRBJ1-2; D is unclear. Trimming removed 3 bases at V and 5 bases at J, with 13 bases between. The CDR3 length is 14 residues. CDR1 is MRHNA, CDR2 SNTAGT, per germline. CDR3 DNA: TGTGCCAGCAGTGAAACGTTCGGGGATTATGGCTACACCTTC. This gives the protein CASSETFGDYGYTF.

The chain couples TRBV7-8 to TRBJ2-2, with 9 bases that match TRBD2. The V gene end was trimmed by 3 bases and the J gene end by 1 base; junction bases not matched to a gene: 21. CDR3 size: 22 residues. Germline V gives CDR1 SGHVS, CDR2 FQNEAQ. The CDR3 bases are TGTGCCAGCAGCTTTTTAGCGGGAGAAGGCGACGAGTTGGATGGGAACACCGGGGAGCTGTTTTTT. Encoded protein: CASSFLAGEGDELDGNTGELFF.

This chain connects TRBV15 to TRBJ2-5, with D perhaps matching TRBD2 (7 bases). Matching the DNA end better, TRBJ2-7 makes the J call doubtful. There are 17 residues in the CDR3. The germline gives CDR1 LNHNV, CDR2 YYDKDF (reference sequence). The CDR3 sequence is CATSRGGLADLSYEQYF. CDR3 nucleotides: TGTGCCACCAGCAGAGGGGGGCTAGCGGACCTCTCCTACGAGCAGTACTTC.

J is TRBJ2-3 and V is TRBV2; unclear D gene. The CDR3 is made up of 13 amino acids. The germline gives CDR1 SNHLY, CDR2 FYNNEI. V was trimmed by 7 bases and J by 8 bases, leaving 16 bases between them. The CDR3 is CASIVSPLGTQYF. DNA of the CDR3: TGTGCCAGCATAGTTAGCCCCCTCGGTACGCAGTATTTT.

The rearrangement joins TRBV5-5 to TRBJ1-1; D remains ambiguous. Trimming removed 0 bases at V and 1 base at J, with 7 bases between. Looked up from germline, CDR1 is SGHKS and CDR2 is YYEKEE (reference sequence). The CDR3 spans 14 residues. The CDR3 protein is CASSLEQQNTEAFF. The DNA of the CDR3 is TGTGCCAGCAGCTTGGAACAGCAGAACACTGAAGCTTTCTTT.